This note documents a single TCR beta chain sequence. TCRdb's table, derived via immunoSEQ multiplex PCR, lists solely in-frame clones and lacks some. Of about 210,000 clones in the sample, 82% were seen once. Losses at the gene ends were 5 bases for V and 6 bases for J; bases not matched to a gene: 6. Germline CDR1 and CDR2: MRHNA and SNTAGT. The CDR3 covers 15 residues. The data originate from a study of blood T cell repertoires in COVID-19. Background on the study: The cDNA or gDNA used as material had been derived from T cells, B-cell-depleted T cells, or PBMCs.

The sequenced sample consisted of peripheral blood. This chain connects TRBV6-4 to TRBJ2-1; 11 nucleotides line up with TRBD2. The TCR comes from a woman between 35 and 50 years old with acute or convalescent COVID-19. The CDR3: CASSPLAGGFNEQFF. CDR3 DNA sequence: TGTGCCAGCAGTCCCCTAGCGGGGGGTTTCAATGAGCAGTTCTTC.